A selection of T cell receptor beta chains follows, all from one sample in a study of blood T cell repertoires in COVID-19. Sequenced by immunoSEQ multiplex PCR; TCRdb stores in-frame clones only, minus some. The sample has about 180,000 clones; about nine tenths are singletons. The sample comprised peripheral blood. These receptors were obtained from a woman aged 45-59 years with acute or convalescent COVID-19. CDR3s include the opening cysteine and the closing phenylalanine or tryptophan. D genes are given only for firm matches. A row's size may be missing; if present it is once, few, many or a size class.

TRBD1	14	TRBJ2-5	TRBV29-1	-	CSVEDRTGMETQYF	TGCAGCGTTGAGGATAGGACAGGAATGGAGACCCAGTACTTC
TRBD2	20	TRBJ2-3	TRBV4-2	-	CASSLWAGTSGRASTDTQYF	TGTGCCAGCAGCCTATGGGCCGGGACTAGCGGGCGAGCTAGCACAGATACGCAGTATTTT
-	16	TRBJ1-5	TRBV5-1	few	CASSLARVSSNQPQHF	TGCGCCAGCAGCTTGGCCAGGGTAAGTAGCAATCAGCCCCAGCATTTT
-	19	TRBJ2-1	TRBV5-6	-	CASSLFWTKGLGTINEQFF	TGTGCCAGCAGCTTGTTTTGGACAAAGGGGTTGGGTACCATCAATGAGCAGTTCTTC
-	15	TRBJ1-2	TRBV4-3	-	CASSQRPDGDYGYTF	TGCGCCAGCAGCCAAAGACCTGACGGGGACTATGGCTACACCTTC
TRBD1	14	TRBJ1-1	TRBV6-5	-	CASMPAGQGNEAFF	TGTGCCAGCATGCCTGCCGGACAGGGAAATGAAGCTTTCTTT
-	14	TRBJ1-2	TRBV5-1	-	CASSLDGALYGYTF	TGCGCCAGCAGCTTGGATGGGGCGCTCTATGGCTACACCTTC
TRBD1	14	TRBJ1-1	TRBV7-9	-	CASSPGQGRPEAFF	TGTGCCAGCAGCCCGGGACAGGGAAGGCCTGAAGCTTTCTTT
TRBD1	14	TRBJ2-7	TRBV5-1	-	CASSLGDRVYEQYF	TGCGCCAGCAGCTTAGGGGACAGGGTCTACGAGCAGTACTTC
TRBD1	15	TRBJ1-4	TRBV18	-	CASSPGTGESEKLFF	TGTGCCAGCTCACCCGGGACAGGGGAATCTGAAAAACTGTTTTTT
-	13	TRBJ1-5	TRBV19	-	CASSRQVNQPQHF	TGTGCCAGTAGTCGACAGGTTAATCAGCCCCAGCATTTT
TRBD2	16	TRBJ2-7	TRBV11-3	-	CASSPGLAGGPHEQYF	TGTGCCAGCAGCCCTGGTCTCGCGGGGGGGCCCCACGAGCAGTACTTC
-	12	TRBJ2-3	TRBV10-1	-	CASSYSTDTQYF	TGCGCCAGCAGCTACAGCACAGATACGCAGTATTTT
TRBD1	13	TRBJ1-2	TRBV19	-	CASGGTGGFGYTF	TGTGCCAGTGGGGGGACAGGGGGCTTTGGCTACACCTTC
-	17	TRBJ1-5	TRBV15	-	CATSRDDVGQLNQPQHF	TGTGCCACCAGCAGAGATGATGTCGGACAGTTGAATCAGCCCCAGCATTTT
-	15	TRBJ1-5	TRBV18	-	CASSPEAGGNQPQHF	TGTGCCAGCTCACCGGAGGCAGGGGGCAATCAGCCCCAGCATTTT
TRBD2	15	TRBJ2-1	TRBV7-8	once	CASSWGASGENEQFF	TGTGCCAGCAGCTGGGGGGCTAGCGGGGAGAATGAGCAGTTCTTC
TRBD2	17	TRBJ2-1	TRBV7-2	-	CASSLLSLSGGYNEQFF	TGTGCCAGCAGCTTATTGTCGTTGAGCGGGGGCTATAATGAGCAGTTCTTC
-	18	TRBJ2-1	TRBV4-1	-	CASSQEPTRGGAGGEQFF	TGCGCCAGCAGCCAAGAACCCACCCGGGGGGGGGCAGGGGGTGAGCAGTTCTTC
TRBD1	15	TRBJ1-1	TRBV5-4	medium-sized	CASSLYRGMNTEAFF	TGTGCCAGCAGCTTGTACAGGGGCATGAACACTGAAGCTTTCTTT
-	16	TRBJ1-1	TRBV27	-	CARTGGGVPLNTEAFF	TGTGCCAGAACCGGGGGAGGGGTACCGTTGAACACTGAAGCTTTCTTT
-	15	TRBJ2-7	TRBV7-8	once	CASSHGLAGGYEQYF	TGTGCCAGCAGCCATGGACTCGCGGGTGGGTACGAGCAGTACTTC
TRBD2	17	TRBJ2-1	TRBV4-3	once	CASSPGLAGPQVNEQFF	TGCGCCAGCAGCCCTGGACTAGCGGGACCCCAGGTCAATGAGCAGTTCTTC
-	15	TRBJ1-5	TRBV19	-	CASSMRGDGNQPQHF	TGTGCCAGTAGTATGCGGGGAGATGGCAATCAGCCCCAGCATTTT
TRBD1	17	TRBJ2-6	TRBV27	-	CASSLGQGFSGANVLTF	TGTGCCAGCAGTCTCGGACAGGGTTTTTCTGGGGCCAACGTCCTGACTTTC
TRBD1	17	TRBJ1-3	TRBV7-6	few	CASSPLPGQGRGNTIYF	TGTGCCAGCAGCCCCTTACCGGGACAGGGTAGGGGAAACACCATATATTTT
TRBD2	13	TRBJ2-1	TRBV6-6	-	CASSSGGGDEQFF	TGTGCCAGCAGTTCTGGCGGGGGAGATGAGCAGTTCTTC
TRBD1	15	TRBJ2-7	TRBV4-1	-	CASSQSRTGTYEQYF	TGCGCCAGCAGCCAATCACGGACAGGGACCTACGAGCAGTACTTC
TRBD1	15	TRBJ1-1	TRBV5-1	-	CASSPRTGGRTEAFF	TGCGCCAGCAGCCCACGGACAGGGGGCAGGACTGAAGCTTTCTTT
-	13	TRBJ1-1	TRBV27	-	CASGRLVNTEAFF	TGTGCCAGCGGCAGGTTGGTAAACACTGAAGCTTTCTTT
-	15	TRBJ2-3	TRBV30	-	CAWSVQATATDTQYF	TGTGCCTGGAGTGTACAGGCTACAGCCACAGATACGCAGTATTTT
TRBD1	15	TRBJ1-2	TRBV9	few	CASSVGTGLNYGYTF	TGTGCCAGCAGCGTAGGGACAGGCCTTAACTATGGCTACACCTTC
TRBD2	20	TRBJ2-7	TRBV6-2/TRBV6-3	-	CASSYSSTGSFLAGQYEQYF	TGTGCCAGCAGTTACTCTTCTACAGGGAGTTTCCTAGCGGGACAGTACGAGCAGTACTTC
TRBD1	14	TRBJ1-5	TRBV18	-	CASSPTTGNQPQHF	TGTGCCAGCTCACCGACGACAGGGAATCAGCCCCAGCATTTT
TRBD1	14	TRBJ1-5	TRBV7-9	-	CASSLKGAGQPQHF	TGTGCCAGCAGCTTAAAGGGGGCAGGCCAGCCCCAGCATTTT
-	12	TRBJ2-7	TRBV19	-	CASSINSLEQYF	TGTGCCAGTAGTATAAATAGCCTCGAGCAGTACTTC
TRBD1	14	TRBJ2-7	TRBV28	-	CASSQQGESYEQYF	TGTGCCAGCAGTCAACAGGGGGAGTCCTACGAGCAGTACTTC
TRBD2	15	TRBJ2-1	TRBV25-1	-	CASRVAGGLNNEQFF	TGTGCCAGCAGGGTAGCGGGGGGGCTTAATAATGAGCAGTTCTTC
-	14	TRBJ2-7	TRBV14	-	CASSQAKWPDEQYF	TGTGCCAGCAGCCAAGCGAAATGGCCAGACGAGCAGTACTTC
-	14	TRBJ2-3	TRBV11-2	-	CASSFSRSTDTQYF	TGTGCCAGCAGCTTTAGCCGGAGCACAGATACGCAGTATTTT
-	12	TRBJ1-1	TRBV7-9	-	CASSFLQGTAFF	TGTGCCAGCAGCTTTTTACAGGGTACGGCTTTCTTT
TRBD1	15	TRBJ1-5	TRBV7-9	-	CASSHSDRGNQPQHF	TGTGCCAGCAGCCATTCTGACAGGGGCAATCAGCCCCAGCATTTT
-	15	TRBJ1-6	TRBV25-1	-	CASSENGGAYSPLHF	TGTGCCAGCAGTGAAAATGGAGGTGCTTATTCACCCCTCCACTTT
-	11	TRBJ1-2	TRBV20-1	-	CSARGSGGYTF	TGCAGTGCTAGAGGCTCCGGGGGCTACACCTTC
TRBD1	15	TRBJ2-7	TRBV4-1	-	CASSLGQSSSYEQYF	TGCGCCAGCAGCCTGGGACAGTCGAGCTCCTACGAGCAGTACTTC
-	15	TRBJ1-2	TRBV27	-	CASSSPRQAYYGYTF	TGTGCCAGCAGCTCCCCCCGGCAGGCCTATTATGGCTACACCTTC
-	13	TRBJ1-2	TRBV19	-	CASSIDPNYGYTF	TGTGCCAGTAGTATAGACCCGAACTATGGCTACACCTTC
-	11	TRBJ2-7	TRBV11-3	once	CASSRTYEQYF	TGTGCCAGCAGCCGTACCTACGAGCAGTACTTC
TRBD2	15	TRBJ2-3	TRBV24-1	-	CATSHWRGGTDTQYF	TGTGCCACCAGTCACTGGCGGGGGGGAACGGATACGCAGTATTTT
-	15	TRBJ1-1	TRBV19	-	CASSKGQLMNTEAFF	TGTGCCAGTAGTAAAGGACAGCTCATGAACACTGAAGCTTTCTTT
TRBD1	14	TRBJ2-1	TRBV11-3	once	CASSFGTGRNEQFF	TGTGCCAGCAGCTTCGGGACAGGGCGGAATGAGCAGTTCTTC
-	15	TRBJ1-5	TRBV24-1	-	CATSDWTLSNQPQHF	TGTGCCACCAGTGATTGGACACTTAGCAATCAGCCCCAGCATTTT
TRBD1	15	TRBJ2-7	TRBV14	-	CASSQEGTGVGEQYF	TGTGCCAGCAGCCAAGAGGGGACAGGGGTTGGCGAGCAGTACTTC
-	13	TRBJ1-2	TRBV11-2	-	CASSYRTDGGYTF	TGTGCCAGCAGCTACCGGACAGATGGCGGCTACACCTTC